This TCR beta chain is from a study of T-cell memory formation after mild COVID-19 (dated by TCRdb to the early 2020s). In the study overall: TCR sequence clusters from the two donors were found to be largely donor specific. In a couple of donors, T-cell clones that expanded and contracted after mild COVID-19 were tracked by sequencing TCRalpha and TCRbeta repertoires over time. Two young, previously healthy adult volunteers, one female and one male, were included in the cohort.

This clonotype was counted only a few times. The antigen this receptor binds is unknown. No much larger clone is present one base from it, and per-base qualities are unavailable. Sequenced on an Illumina NovaSeq 6000. Using 5'RACE with constant-segment primers, TCRalpha and TCRbeta cDNA libraries were constructed, with sample barcodes and unique molecular identifiers added in the process. RNA was extracted from every sample with Trizol reagent. Libraries were amplified in two PCR steps, with a second sample barcode and Illumina TruSeq adapters added in the second step. Sequencing of libraries was performed on an Illumina NovaSeq with 2 x 150 bp paired-end reads. On the authors' methods: Demultiplexing of reads and collapsing into UMI-guided consensus sequences were performed with migec v1.2.7. Using mixcr v2.1.11, UMI consensuses were aligned to TRA and TRB V and J templates and then assembled into clonotypes. A clonotype was counted as expanded or contracted only if both edgeR and NoisET called the change significant, with noise models trained on biological replicates. edgeR calls used a false discovery rate-adjusted p below 0.01 and a log2 fold-change threshold of 1. As an exploratory analysis of dynamics, max-normalized trajectories of the 1000 most abundant clonotypes were examined by PCA with hierarchical clustering. Each responding clone was given a CD4 or CD8 phenotype based on the CD4+ and CD8+ repertoires, which had been sequenced separately. TCRdb reanalyzed the raw reads on its own, using fastp at Q25 for trimming and MiXCR for clone calling, and kept in-frame beta chains. Entries that share a CDR3 protein sequence are merged under the most common genes and DNA. The authors' filters were not applied to this entry. This sample comprises 400,000 or so distinct CDR3 sequences, under 25% of them detected only once. The ten top clones hold approximately 12% of the sample.

PBMCs were isolated by Ficoll-Paque density gradient centrifugation. V drops 0 bases and J drops 0 bases, leaving 15 bases in between. CDR1 ENHRY and CDR2 SYGVKD were looked up in the germline V gene. Reading from cysteine to phenylalanine, the CDR3 counts 17 amino acids. Solely the CDR3 DNA is kept, with 51 bases framed from the first base. The paper's findings and limits, for the study overall: SARS-CoV-2 specificity was not confirmed for the second-wave clones peaking on day 37. Some responding clones were detected in pre-infection memory, which suggested that pre-existing cross-reactive memory T cells had joined the SARS-CoV-2 response. Balanced CD4/CD8 phenotypes were observed for clones contracting from day 15 to 85, whereas a bias towards CD4+ was observed for a second wave of clones expanding from day 15 to 37. Only a couple of mild cases were covered in the study, and larger cohorts including severe cases with pre-infection samples were considered necessary. Contracting CD4+ clones were located mainly in the CM and EM memory subsets, whereas CD8+ clones were found to be enriched in EMRA.

Sequencing was performed on PBMCs or a T cell subset sorted from them (not recorded which). The sequence derives from an adult woman who had mild COVID-19 (a few samples of this study predate the infection). The sample titles of this study are shuffled in the database, so cell type and time point are left out; the donor was told from shared clones. The chain couples TRBV10-3 to TRBJ2-7, with no confident D gene call. The CDR3 reads CAISESFLPIPSYEQYF. The sequenced DNA is TGTGCCATCAGTGAGTCGTTCCTCCCCATCCCCTCCTACGAGCAGTACTTC.